This entry lists 27 T cell receptor beta chains sequenced from one sample in a study of shared clonotypes between healthy human individuals. Using immunoSEQ multiplex PCR, the repertoire was profiled, and TCRdb retains in-frame clones only, with some absent. The profile shows about 1.1 million clones, approximately 80% of them singletons. Sequenced input: memory CD4+ T cells from PBMCs. Sample subset: CD45RA-negative fraction. Source of these receptors: a man aged 18 to 30 in good health. Some clones in this sample may be carry-over from other donors' samples.

This clone occurred a few times. The rearrangement joins TRBV14 to TRBJ2-1; 8 nucleotides line up with TRBD2. CDR1 SGHDN and CDR2 FVKESK come from the germline V gene. With 0 bases clipped from V and 4 bases from J, the junction kept 8 bases outside the gene matches. This CDR3 has 17 residues. DNA of the CDR3: TGTGCCAGCAGCCAAGATAGATTGGCGGGAGGTTACAATGAGCAGTTCTTC. This encodes CASSQDRLAGGYNEQFF.

This sequence joins TRBV7-2 and TRBJ2-5; the D gene could be TRBD1 or TRBD2 (5 bases each). Germline CDR1 and CDR2: SGHTA and FQGNSA. V was trimmed by 5 bases and J by 5 bases, leaving 12 bases between them. This CDR3 comprises 13 residues. In DNA form, the CDR3 reads TGTGCCAGCAGCCCGTCGTGGGGGGAGACCCAGTACTTC. It is translated as CASSPSWGETQYF.

The table lists this clone with a count of one. This CDR3 is CASSPRGERQGRSYEQYF. The DNA for the CDR3 is TGTGCCAGCAGTCCTAGGGGGGAGAGACAGGGGAGAAGCTACGAGCAGTACTTC. This chain joins TRBV27 and TRBJ2-7; 8 bases agree with TRBD1. V was clipped by 5 bases and J by 3 bases; unmatched bases: 18. CDR3 length: 18 residues. Germline assignment: CDR1 MNHEY and CDR2 SMNVEV (reference sequence).

The genes are TRBV7-8 and TRBJ2-5; no clear D. V gave up 1 base and J gave up 13 bases, with 13 bases separating them. Germline CDR1 is SGHVS and CDR2 is FQNEAQ. The CDR3 loop spans 12 amino acids. The chain's CDR3 is CASSLEAGYAYF. CDR3 coding DNA: TGTGCCAGCAGCTTAGAGGCTGGGTATGCGTACTTC.

On this clone itself: The sample has other DNA sequences that encode this CDR3 too. The V call is TRBV28, the J call TRBJ1-3; no definite D call. From germline, CDR1 is MDHEN and CDR2 SYDVKM. The CDR3 loop spans 14 amino acids. V lost 3 bases and J lost 2, with 8 bases in between. CDR3 amino acids: CASSFGGAGNTIYF. The CDR3 DNA reads TGTGCCAGCAGTTTTGGCGGGGCTGGAAACACCATATATTTT.

The V call is TRBV7-2, the J call TRBJ2-3; either TRBD1 or TRBD2 may supply D (5 bases each). CDR3 size: 16 residues. Trimming took off 5 bases at V and 6 bases at J, with 21 bases between the two ends. Germline CDR1 is SGHTA and CDR2 is FQGNSA. The CDR3 DNA is TGTGCCAGCAGCAGAGGGTACAATCGGGGCGCCGATACGCAGTATTTT. Amino acids: CASSRGYNRGADTQYF.

DNA of the CDR3: TGCAGCGTTTTGGCCCCTATTAGGAACGAGCAGTACTTC. Protein: CSVLAPIRNEQYF. The chain recombines TRBV29-1 with TRBJ2-7, with no clear D. Germline loops: CDR1 SQVTM, CDR2 ANQGSEA. The CDR3 spans 13 residues. V was cut by 5 bases and J by 5 bases, with 16 bases left in between.

The sample holds one count of this clone. V gene TRBV7-9 combines with J gene TRBJ2-7; 11 bases are a match to TRBD1. The V gene end was trimmed by 1 base and the J gene end by 4 bases; junction bases not matched to a gene: 9. Germline V lookup: CDR1 SEHNR, CDR2 FQNEAQ (reference sequence). The CDR3 has 17 residues. This CDR3 is CASSLDRWDRGIYEQYF. CDR3 nucleotide sequence: TGTGCCAGCAGCTTAGACCGTTGGGACAGGGGGATATACGAGCAGTACTTC.

The rearrangement uses TRBV6-5 and TRBJ2-4; D not resolved. The CDR3 runs to 16 residues. The ends were cut back, 2 bases at V and 0 bases at J, with 11 bases in the middle. Germline loops: CDR1 MNHEY, CDR2 SVGAGI. The CDR3 DNA sequence: TGTGCCAGCAGTTACGTCCCGACTCTAGCCAAAAACATTCAGTACTTC. Its translation is CASSYVPTLAKNIQYF.

This chain connects TRBV7-2 to TRBJ1-4; 9 bases are a match to TRBD1. Unmatched junction bases numbered 5, after V lost 5 bases and J lost 7 bases. Germline CDR1 SGHTA, CDR2 FQGNSA. The CDR3 has 14 amino acids. The CDR3 reads CASSPGTGSEKLFF. The CDR3 bases are TGTGCCAGCAGCCCCGGGACAGGGAGTGAAAAACTGTTTTTT.

The chain is built from TRBV11-3 and TRBJ2-1; tentative D call: TRBD1 (5 bases). From germline, CDR1 is SGHNT and CDR2 YENEEA. With 8 bases removed from V and 10 bases from J, the gap between germline ends came to 12 bases. CDR3 size: 11 residues. CDR3 nucleotide sequence: TGTGCCAGCTCGCAGGGATCGGAGCAGTTCTTC. Its translation: CASSQGSEQFF. The whole variable domain, filled in from reference TRBV11-3 and TRBJ2-1, reads EAGVVQSPRYKIIEKKQPVAFWCNPISGHNTLYWYLQNLGQGPELLIRYENEEAVDDSQLPKDRFSAERLKGVDSTLKIQPAELGDSAVYLCASSQGSEQFFGPGTRLTVL.

The CDR3 DNA is TGTGCCAGCAGCTTAGCGGGAGGGGCAGCAAGCACAGATACGCAGTATTTT. It is translated as CASSLAGGAASTDTQYF. This rearrangement joins TRBV7-2 to TRBJ2-3, with TRBD2 matching 7 bases. Germline trimming cut 0 bases from V and 0 bases from J; bases unmatched to any gene: 6. The CDR3 runs to 17 residues. CDR1 and CDR2 from the germline V gene are SGHTA and FQGNSA. Based on the CDR3 plus reference TRBV7-2 and TRBJ2-3, the full variable domain is GAGVSQSPSNKVTEKGKDVELRCDPISGHTALYWYRQSLGQGLEFLIYFQGNSAPDKSGLPSDRFSAERTGGSVSTLTIQRTQQEDSAVYLCASSLAGGAASTDTQYFGPGTRLTVL.

V usage is TRBV5-4 and J usage is TRBJ1-2, with TRBD1 identical over 9 bases. V shed 6 bases and J 8 bases; nucleotides not matched to a gene: 17. Germline lookup yields CDR1 SGHNT and CDR2 YYREEE (reference sequence). The CDR3 extends over 16 amino acids. The CDR3 nucleotides read TGTGCCAGCACCCCAGGGGGACAGGGTATGGGTGTCGGCTACACCTTC. Translated: CASTPGGQGMGVGYTF. Full variable domain (remainder filled in from reference TRBV5-4 and TRBJ1-2): ETGVTQSPTHLIKTRGQQVTLRCSSQSGHNTVSWYQQALGQGPQFIFQYYREEENGRGNFPPRFSGLQFPNYSSELNVNALELDDSALYLCASTPGGQGMGVGYTFGSGTRLTVV.

This clone was found many times. The chain combines TRBV4-3 with TRBJ2-7, with TRBD2 matching over 11 bases. CDR3 length: 19 amino acids. Germline-derived CDR1 and CDR2 are LGHNA and YSLEER. V lost 0 bases and J lost 1; bases outside the gene matches: 11. CDR3 coding DNA: TGCGCCAGCAGCCAAGATCCCGTTCCACTAGCGGGAGATTCCTACGAGCAGTACTTC. It yields the protein CASSQDPVPLAGDSYEQYF.

The V call is TRBV27, the J call TRBJ2-2; perhaps TRBD1 as D (6 bases). CDR1 and CDR2 from the germline V gene are MNHEY and SMNVEV (reference sequence). V shed 6 bases and J shed 4 bases, with 21 bases lying between them. The CDR3 runs to 17 residues. The CDR3 is CASRLNLGGVGTGELFF. CDR3 DNA: TGTGCCAGCAGACTGAACCTAGGGGGTGTGGGCACCGGGGAGCTGTTTTTT.

This clone appeared a single time. This specimen includes other DNA sequences encoding the same CDR3. The chain recombines TRBV10-3 with TRBJ2-7; 11 nucleotides agree with TRBD1. V shed 3 bases, J shed 2 bases, and the junction held 3 bases outside the gene matches. This CDR3 has 15 residues. The germline CDR1 and CDR2 sequences are ENHRY and SYGVKD. The CDR3 bases are TGTGCCATCAGTGACCCGGGACAGGGGGCCTACGAGCAGTACTTC. It codes for CAISDPGQGAYEQYF.

The chain links TRBV28 to TRBJ2-2; TRBD1 matches at 7 bases. Germline assignment: CDR1 MDHEN and CDR2 SYDVKM. The CDR3 contains 14 residues. J was trimmed by 2 bases and V by 10 bases; bases with no gene match: 7. The CDR3 DNA reads as TGTGCCATCGGGACAGATACCAACACCGGGGAGCTGTTTTTT. Translation: CAIGTDTNTGELFF. Variable domain in full (rest from reference TRBV28 and TRBJ2-2): DVKVTQSSRYLVKRTGEKVFLECVQDMDHENMFWYRQDPGLGLRLIYFSYDVKMKEKGDIPEGYSVSREKKERFSLILESASTNQTSMYLCAIGTDTNTGELFFGEGSRLTVL.

The chain employs TRBV18 and TRBJ1-5; the D gene is possibly TRBD1 (6 bases). Germline-derived CDR1 and CDR2 are KGHSH and LQKENI. Trimming pared 5 bases from V and 5 bases from J, leaving 16 bases between. The CDR3 is 15 amino acids. In DNA, the CDR3 is TGTGCCAGCTCAGAAAACACAGGGACGCATCAGCCCCAGCATTTT. Translated, it gives CASSENTGTHQPQHF.

Worth noting for this clone: A single base is all that separates this from a far larger clone, so a read error is likely. The CDR3 sequence: CASSTTGINYGYTF. The DNA for the CDR3 is TGTGCCAGCAGCACCACAGGGATTAACTATGGCTACACCTTC. The gene calls are TRBV6-6 and TRBJ1-2, with D maybe TRBD1 (6 bases). Trimming pared 6 bases from V and 1 base from J, leaving 12 bases between. Germline CDR1 and CDR2: MNHNY and SVGAGI (reference sequence). This CDR3 is 14 amino acids long.

V is TRBV6-1 and J is TRBJ2-7; TRBD2 might be the D (5 bases). The CDR3 has 14 amino acids. Trimming cost V 4 bases and J 0 bases, with 10 bases left between them. Germline lookup yields CDR1 MNHNS and CDR2 SASEGT. CDR3 coding DNA: TGTGCCAGCAGTGTTGCCGAGGGCTCCTACGAGCAGTACTTC. Translated: CASSVAEGSYEQYF.

The chain combines TRBV7-6 with TRBJ1-2; 8 nucleotides align to TRBD1. The CDR3 extends over 17 amino acids. With V trimmed by 3 bases and J by 8 bases, 17 bases remained unmatched. Germline loops: CDR1 SGHVS, CDR2 FNYEAQ. CDR3 in DNA: TGTGCCAGCAGCTTGGAGCCGTGGCAGGGGGCAGGTAGAGGCTACACCTTC. Its protein product is CASSLEPWQGAGRGYTF. Based on the CDR3 plus reference TRBV7-6 and TRBJ1-2, the full variable domain is GAGVSQSPRYKVTKRGQDVALRCDPISGHVSLYWYRQALGQGPEFLTYFNYEAQQDKSGLPNDRFSAERPEGSISTLTIQRTEQRDSAMYRCASSLEPWQGAGRGYTFGSGTRLTVV.

This clone showed up just once. The V call is TRBV5-1, the J call TRBJ1-4, with D possibly TRBD1 on 5 matching bases. Per germline, CDR1 SGHRS and CDR2 YFSETQ. Trimming stripped 2 bases from V and 8 bases from J, with 13 bases between. This CDR3 is 14 amino acids long. CDR3 residues: CASSFGTSREKLFF. The CDR3 region has the DNA TGCGCCAGCAGCTTCGGGACGTCCCGCGAAAAACTGTTTTTT.

The V call is TRBV4-1, the J call TRBJ1-5; D unclear. The CDR3 runs to 16 residues. In germline, CDR1 is MGHRA, CDR2 YSYEKL. The V end lost 1 base, the J end lost 7 bases, and 17 bases lay between the germline ends. CDR3 bases: TGCGCCAGCAGCCAAGTTTTAGAAGGTCGCCGGCAGCCCCAGCATTTT. It yields the protein CASSQVLEGRRQPQHF.

CDR3 region: CSVRLHDQNIQYF. The DNA of the CDR3 is TGCAGCGTCCGACTCCACGACCAAAACATTCAGTACTTC. This chain joins TRBV29-1 and TRBJ2-4; D gene uncertain. V was clipped by 6 bases and J by 5 bases, with 14 bases between them. The CDR3 spans 13 residues. The germline V gene encodes CDR1 SQVTM and CDR2 ANQGSEA.

The chain uses TRBV9 and TRBJ1-1; D remains unclear. The ends were cut back, 4 bases at V and 3 bases at J, with 10 bases in the middle. The CDR3 consists of 13 residues. Germline loops: CDR1 SGDLS, CDR2 YYNGEE. The chain's CDR3 is CASSSRPDTEAFF. The DNA for the CDR3 is TGTGCCAGCAGCTCCCGACCGGACACTGAAGCTTTCTTT.

The rearrangement links TRBV5-1 to TRBJ2-3, with 8 bases aligning to TRBD2. The CDR3 sequence is 13 residues long. Trimming removed 4 bases from V and 5 bases from J; junction bases left unmatched: 3. The germline gives CDR1 SGHRS, CDR2 YFSETQ. In DNA form, the CDR3 reads TGCGCCAGCAGCCCCGGGGGGGAAGATACGCAGTATTTT. This gives the protein CASSPGGEDTQYF.

In regard to this clone: Other nucleotide sequences in the sample specify the same CDR3. V usage is TRBV5-1 and J usage is TRBJ1-5; the D is unclear. V was trimmed by 0 bases and J by 5 bases, leaving 6 bases between them. This CDR3 is built from 13 residues. Germline loops: CDR1 SGHRS, CDR2 YFSETQ. The CDR3 loop is CASSLAGDQPQHF. The DNA of the CDR3 is TGCGCCAGCAGCTTGGCCGGAGATCAGCCCCAGCATTTT.